The 12 T cell receptor beta chains listed next were all sequenced from one sample in a study of cytomegalovirus exposure and HLA in healthy donors. Use of 60 Vbeta and 13 Jbeta primers characterized the PCR. The repertoire was sequenced with immunoSEQ multiplex PCR; TCRdb's copy has only in-frame clones and lacks some. This table holds about 130,000 clones, 65% to 85% found once. Input material: PBMCs. The receptors here all came from a woman between 35 and 50 years old in good health and CMV-seronegative.

V and J are TRBV25-1 and TRBJ2-6, with 8 bases identical to TRBD1. The CDR3 runs 17 residues. The V segment lost 9 bases and the J segment 0 bases; nucleotides outside the gene matches: 10. CDR1 is MGHDK, CDR2 SYGVNS, per germline. The CDR3 sequence is CASRGDRPSSGANVLTF. The DNA of the CDR3 is TGTGCCAGTAGAGGGGACAGGCCAAGCTCTGGGGCCAACGTCCTGACTTTC.

The chain recombines TRBV2 with TRBJ1-4; D might be TRBD1 (6 bases). With 5 bases removed from V and 6 bases from J, the gap between germline ends came to 16 bases. CDR3 length equals 15 residues. Germline lookup yields CDR1 SNHLY and CDR2 FYNNEI. CDR3 DNA: TGTGCCAGCAGTCGAGGCAGGGGACCGTATGAAAAACTGTTTTTT. Protein product: CASSRGRGPYEKLFF. Combining the CDR3 with reference TRBV2 and TRBJ1-4 gives the whole variable domain EPEVTQTPSHQVTQMGQEVILRCVPISNHLYFYWYRQILGQKVEFLVSFYNNEISEKSEIFDDQFSVERPDGSNFTLKIRSTKLEDSAMYFCASSRGRGPYEKLFFGSGTQLSVL.

The rearrangement joins TRBV19 to TRBJ1-1; 9 nucleotides align to TRBD1. CDR3 length equals 14 residues. The germline gives CDR1 LNHDA, CDR2 SQIVND (reference sequence). V shed 7 bases and J 11 bases; nucleotides not matched to a gene: 14. The CDR3 DNA reads as TGTGCCAGTACCCCGACAGGGGGTTTTTGGTCGGCTTTCTTT. Translating gives CASTPTGGFWSAFF.

The chain recombines TRBV21-1 with TRBJ2-5; the table's D call, TRBD2, was not checked against the DNA. TRBV21-1 is listed as a pseudogene. The CDR3 is 14 amino acids. CDR3 region: CASSVTRGWETQYF. In DNA, the CDR3 is TGTGCCAGCAGCGTGACTCGGGGATGGGAGACCCAGTACTTC.

V gene TRBV27 combines with J gene TRBJ2-7, with 16 positions matching TRBD2. Germline V gene sequence: CDR1 MNHEY, CDR2 SMNVEV (reference sequence). Germline trimming cut 4 bases from V and 2 bases from J; bases unmatched to any gene: 8. The CDR3 spans 18 residues. The CDR3 coding sequence is TGTGCCAGCAGTTCGGGACTAGCGGGAGGGCCGGGCCCCTACGAGCAGTACTTC. Encoded protein: CASSSGLAGGPGPYEQYF.

The chain has TRBV6-5 and TRBJ2-3; TRBD2 agrees at 7 bases. CDR1 is MNHEY, CDR2 SVGAGI, per germline. This CDR3 region has 13 residues. V shed 6 bases and J 6 bases; nucleotides not matched to a gene: 6. The CDR3 region is CASRQTSVDTQYF. Here the CDR3 DNA reads TGTGCCAGCAGACAAACTAGCGTCGATACGCAGTATTTT.

The chain employs TRBV27 and TRBJ1-5, with D possibly being TRBD1 (5 bases). V dropped 2 bases and J dropped 1 base, with 9 bases sitting between them. Germline V lookup: CDR1 MNHEY, CDR2 SMNVEV (reference sequence). CDR3 length: 15 amino acids. The CDR3 sequence is CASSLTAGSNQPQHF. The CDR3 DNA reads TGTGCCAGCAGTTTAACGGCAGGGAGCAATCAGCCCCAGCATTTT.

The chain uses TRBV2 and TRBJ1-5; 7 bases map to TRBD1. V lost 1 base to trimming and J lost 9 bases; unmatched junction nucleotides: 3. In germline, CDR1 is SNHLY, CDR2 FYNNEI. CDR3 length equals 13 residues. CDR3 coding DNA: TGTGCCAGCAGTGAAGGGACAGGTCCGCCCCAGCATTTT. It is translated as CASSEGTGPPQHF.

CDR3 sequence: CASSLVSGESTDTQYF. CDR3 coding DNA: TGTGCCAGCAGCTTGGTGAGCGGGGAAAGCACAGATACGCAGTATTTT. This rearrangement joins TRBV5-6 to TRBJ2-3, with 7 bases fitting TRBD2. V lost 0 bases, J lost 0 bases, and 4 bases stayed unmatched. Germline loops: CDR1 SGHDT, CDR2 YYEEEE. The CDR3 sequence is 16 residues long.

The rearrangement links TRBV19 to TRBJ2-3; 9 positions match TRBD2. Germline trimming cut 6 bases from V and 2 bases from J; bases unmatched to any gene: 15. The CDR3 runs to 18 residues. Germline V lookup: CDR1 LNHDA, CDR2 SQIVND (reference sequence). The CDR3 DNA is TGTGCCAGTAGCACCCCCCCAATTAGCGGGAGACCCACAGATACGCAGTATTTT. This codes for CASSTPPISGRPTDTQYF.

The rearrangement uses TRBV5-1 and TRBJ2-1; TRBD2 matches at 8 bases. The V and J ends lost 1 base and 8 bases, in that order; junction bases with no gene match: 5. Per the germline V gene, CDR1 is SGHRS and CDR2 is YFSETQ. The CDR3 contains 14 residues. The CDR3 bases are TGCGCCAGCAGCTTGAGACTAGCGATCGATGAGCAGTTCTTC. Amino acids: CASSLRLAIDEQFF.

The chain links TRBV2 to TRBJ2-1, with D uncertain. Germline V gene sequence: CDR1 SNHLY, CDR2 FYNNEI. This CDR3 is 10 amino acids long. V lost 8 bases and J lost 5, with 4 bases in between. The CDR3 coding sequence is TGTGCCAGCCTCGACAATGAGCAGTTCTTC. Its protein product is CASLDNEQFF.